The clone carrying this T cell receptor beta chain was picked up a small number of times. The source of the sample is a study of regulatory dendritic cells for organ transplantation. Measured with immunoSEQ multiplex PCR; TCRdb has only the in-frame clones, and not every one. The sample records around 29,000 clones, about four fifths being singletons. Germline assignment: CDR1 SGDLS and CDR2 YYNGEE. V was trimmed by 2 bases and J by 4 bases, leaving 8 bases between them. The CDR3 consists of 13 residues. Naive CD45RA+ and memory CD45RO+ CD4+ or CD8+ T cells were FACS-sorted. The source material was naive CD8+ T cells from blood. This sample's subset: CD45RA+ naive T cells. The chain is built from TRBV9 and TRBJ2-3; TRBD1 is a possible D gene (5 bases). The clonotype comes from a human donor in good health. The CDR3 here is CASSVSGSDTQYF. CDR3 nucleotides: TGTGCCAGCAGCGTTTCAGGGTCAGATACGCAGTATTTT. The entire variable domain, with the rest obtained from reference TRBV9 and TRBJ2-3, is as follows: DSGVTQTPKHLITATGQRVTLRCSPRSGDLSVYWYQQSLDQGLQFLIQYYNGEERAKGNILERFSAQQFPDLHSELNLSSLELGDSALYFCASSVSGSDTQYFGPGTRLTVL.